This TCR beta chain comes out of a study of cytomegalovirus exposure and HLA in healthy donors (dated by TCRdb to about 2017). Some background on the complete study: A later analysis indicated that the 90 to 150 validation repertoires were generated on the platform also employed for the approximately 700 repertoires of the first cohort. The study aimed to test whether signatures of past pathogen exposure could be identified by cataloging public T cell receptors. A separate validation cohort of 100 to 150 different subjects was used in addition to the approximately 670-subject first cohort. The study combined high-throughput TCR immunosequencing, statistical association of individual TCRs with disease status, and machine learning to predict cytomegalovirus infection status. Overall study outcomes, separate from this receptor: All 120 repertoires were used to score co-occurrence in the validation cohort in a later analysis, because that analysis had no HLA typing for the cohort. The study listed 150 to 200 TCR beta chains as associated with cytomegalovirus. Of the cluster scores, approximately 95% were above 0 in a later analysis, which found that TCRs clustered in the first cohort also tended to co-occur in the 130 or so validation repertoires. The classifier was reported to diagnose cytomegalovirus status with high specificity and sensitivity in both the original cohort and the validation cohort. In vitro tests confirmed that a few of the cytomegalovirus-associated TCR beta chains recognize cytomegalovirus antigens. It was suggested by the authors that the approach could potentially be generalized to other disease states and immunological phenotypes. Most TCR sequences were seen in very few donors, while some public TCRs were found in many individuals.

The germline V gene (reference sequence) sets CDR1 to MNHNY and CDR2 to SVGAGI. Taken from cysteine to phenylalanine, the CDR3 has 14 residues. CDR3 DNA is the only sequence kept; it has 42 bases, read in frame from the first base. Germline trimming: 2 bases from V, 4 bases from J; junction bases outside gene matches: 2. Library creation used the immunoSEQ multiplex PCR assay. Per the original workflow: A statistical classification framework was built for diagnosing cytomegalovirus status from the catalog of TCR beta chain sequences. As stored in TCRdb, this immuneACCESS dataset retains in-frame rearrangements with V and J assigned. A fraction of the clones does not appear; measured against another copy, unresolved V genes explain less than half of the discrepancy, and the remainder lacks a known reason. That table supplies the V and J calls and clone size; D and trimming were determined from the DNA. The sample table lists fewer than 90,000 clones, approximately 81% of them with a count of one. Jointly, the top ten make up about 12% of the sample.

Separate from the approximately 700-subject first cohort, the validation cohort of around 130 subjects was the group to which the donors belonged. To note about this clone: Its binding antigen is unknown. The record has no base qualities; no much larger clone is one base away.

Recombination joined TRBV6-6 with TRBJ1-5; TRBD1 matches 7 bases in the middle. The material sequenced was PBMCs. This clonotype was sampled from a woman aged 18-29 years in good health and CMV-seropositive. CDR3 reads: CASSYGTVNQPQHF. The sequence in DNA is TGTGCCAGCAGTTACGGGACAGTAAATCAGCCCCAGCATTTT.